This T cell receptor (beta chain) was retrieved from a study of Graves' ophthalmopathy and Graves' hyperthyroidism. Investigators amplified TCR beta CDR3 regions from RNA transcripts. The first-round RT-PCR employed HTBI primers together with the Qiagen OneStep RT-PCR kit. A multiplex PCR was then performed as the second round. TCRdb re-derived calls from the multiplex PCR reads in MiXCR, one entry per CDR3 protein. The sample comprises about 240,000 distinct CDR3 sequences, 45% to 55% of which are singletons, and less than 50% rests with the top ten. The CDR3 spans 13 residues. The V and J ends lost 0 bases and 7 bases respectively, with 6 bases between them. Germline V lookup: CDR1 MNHEY, CDR2 SVGAGI.

The TCR sequence derives from an adult man with Graves' ophthalmopathy. The sample taken for sequencing was peripheral blood. This chain uses TRBV6-5 with TRBJ2-2, with D maybe TRBD2 (5 bases). The CDR3 reads CASSYSGSGELFF. In DNA, the CDR3 is TGTGCCAGCAGTTACTCAGGGAGCGGGGAGCTGTTTTTT.